The 21 T cell receptor beta chains listed next were all sequenced from one sample in a study of cytomegalovirus exposure and HLA in healthy donors. Some clones are missing from TCRdb's copy, which holds only in-frame ones; the method was immunoSEQ multiplex PCR. Of approximately 100,000 clones in the sample, approximately 91% were seen once. The specimen sequenced was PBMCs. The source is a woman under 30 in good health and CMV-seronegative.

This clone was observed a handful of times. The chain combines TRBV20-1 with TRBJ2-7; the D gene is possibly TRBD2 (5 bases). CDR1 and CDR2 (germline): DFQATT, SNEGSKA (reference sequence). Trimming took 6 bases from V and 6 from J, leaving 12 bases between them. The CDR3 has 11 residues. This chain's CDR3 is CSASRLIEQYF. The CDR3 DNA follows: TGCAGTGCCTCGAGACTAATCGAGCAGTACTTC.

The chain recombines TRBV7-9 with TRBJ1-4; no reliable D call. The CDR3 is 13 amino acids. V dropped 2 bases and J dropped 3 bases, with 4 bases sitting between them. Germline V gene sequence: CDR1 SEHNR, CDR2 FQNEAQ (reference sequence). The CDR3 DNA is TGTGCCAGCAGCTTATCGGCTAATGAAAAACTGTTTTTT. Translation gives CASSLSANEKLFF.

This chain connects TRBV6-5 to TRBJ2-6; D unresolved. Germline CDR1 is MNHEY and CDR2 is SVGAGI. The germline V and J ends were trimmed by 6 bases and 0 bases, with 9 bases remaining between them. This CDR3 is built from 15 residues. The CDR3 is CASSLGVSGANVLTF. Written as DNA, the CDR3 is TGTGCCAGCAGCTTAGGAGTCTCTGGGGCCAACGTCCTGACTTTC.

The chain recombines TRBV4-1 with TRBJ2-1, with 13 bases identical to TRBD2. Germline V CDR1 and CDR2: MGHRA, YSYEKL. V shed 4 bases and J 10 bases; nucleotides not matched to a gene: 13. The length of the CDR3 is 17 residues. The CDR3 reads CASSLPLAGGLVGEQFF. DNA for the CDR3: TGCGCCAGCAGCCTTCCACTAGCGGGGGGGCTCGTTGGCGAGCAGTTCTTC.

This clone was counted a single time. The rearrangement uses TRBV7-2 and TRBJ1-1; TRBD1 matches 9 bases. CDR1 and CDR2 from the germline V gene are SGHTA and FQGNSA. CDR3 length: 15 residues. V shed 5 bases, J shed 6 bases, and the junction held 10 bases outside the gene matches. In nucleotides, the CDR3 is TGTGCCAGCAGCACCACAGGGGGCAGGGGAGCTGAAGCTTTCTTT. Protein sequence: CASSTTGGRGAEAFF. Drawing the rest from reference TRBV7-2 and TRBJ1-1, the complete variable domain is GAGVSQSPSNKVTEKGKDVELRCDPISGHTALYWYRQSLGQGLEFLIYFQGNSAPDKSGLPSDRFSAERTGGSVSTLTIQRTQQEDSAVYLCASSTTGGRGAEAFFGQGTRLTVV.

About this clone itself: The sample has other DNA sequences that encode this CDR3 too. The chain uses TRBV6-1 and TRBJ1-3; TRBD1 matches 8 bases. The junction had 2 bases not matched to a gene; V was cut back by 2 bases and J by 2 bases. There are 15 residues in the CDR3. Germline CDR1 and CDR2: MNHNS and SASEGT. This CDR3 is CASSETGGAGNTIYF. CDR3 bases: TGTGCCAGCAGTGAAACAGGGGGTGCTGGAAACACCATATATTTT.

As DNA, the CDR3 is TGTGCCCAAGGGGGCGACTATGGCTACACCTTC. Encoded protein: CAQGGDYGYTF. The rearrangement uses TRBV30 and TRBJ1-2; 7 nucleotides agree with TRBD1. The germline V gene has CDR1 GTSNPN and CDR2 SVGIG (reference sequence). The CDR3 spans 11 residues. Trimming cost V 8 bases and J 3 bases; bases outside gene matches: 3.

The V and J genes are TRBV10-1 and TRBJ2-1; 13 nucleotides align to TRBD2. Germline V gene sequence: CDR1 WNHNN, CDR2 SYGVQD (reference sequence). The CDR3 runs to 20 residues. V was clipped by 6 bases and J by 5 bases; unmatched bases: 19. The CDR3, as DNA: TGCGCCAGCAGGGGATGGGGCTGGCGGACTAGCGGGAGTCCCGACAATGAGCAGTTCTTC. It codes for CASRGWGWRTSGSPDNEQFF.

The chain links TRBV9 to TRBJ2-1; perhaps TRBD1 as D (6 bases). The CDR3 extends over 15 amino acids. CDR1 is SGDLS, CDR2 YYNGEE, per germline. V shed 4 bases and J shed 6 bases, with 17 bases lying between them. The CDR3 DNA is TGTGCCAGCAGCCTAATGGTGACAGGCCCCAATGAGCAGTTCTTC. Amino acid sequence: CASSLMVTGPNEQFF.

This chain connects TRBV9 to TRBJ2-1, with TRBD1 as a possible D gene (5 bases). The CDR3 sequence is 16 residues long. The V gene lost 0 bases and the J gene lost 5 bases, with 15 bases spanning the gap. Germline assignment: CDR1 SGDLS and CDR2 YYNGEE. CDR3 region: CASSVGRRELHNEQFF. The CDR3 DNA reads TGTGCCAGCAGCGTAGGGCGCAGGGAATTACACAATGAGCAGTTCTTC. Full variable domain (missing parts from reference TRBV9 and TRBJ2-1): DSGVTQTPKHLITATGQRVTLRCSPRSGDLSVYWYQQSLDQGLQFLIQYYNGEERAKGNILERFSAQQFPDLHSELNLSSLELGDSALYFCASSVGRRELHNEQFFGPGTRLTVL.

This clone was picked up a small number of times. The CDR3 spells CASSISLAVYNEQFF. The CDR3 coding sequence is TGTGCCAGTAGTATTAGTCTCGCGGTGTACAATGAGCAGTTCTTC. The chain has TRBV19 and TRBJ2-1, with D hard to call. CDR3 length: 15 residues. The germline CDR1 and CDR2 sequences are LNHDA and SQIVND (reference sequence). V lost 3 bases to trimming and J lost 4 bases, with 13 bases between them. Based on the CDR3 plus reference TRBV19 and TRBJ2-1, the full variable domain is DGGITQSPKYLFRKEGQNVTLSCEQNLNHDAMYWYRQDPGQGLRLIYYSQIVNDFQKGDIAEGYSVSREKKESFPLTVTSAQKNPTAFYLCASSISLAVYNEQFFGPGTRLTVL.

The rearrangement links TRBV28 to TRBJ1-1; 10 bases are shared with TRBD1. CDR3 length equals 14 residues. The V segment lost 4 bases and the J segment 10 bases; nucleotides outside the gene matches: 9. CDR1 is MDHEN and CDR2 is SYDVKM in the germline V gene. CDR3 loop: CASSSIWTGGAAFF. The CDR3 nucleotides read TGTGCCAGCAGTTCCATTTGGACAGGGGGGGCAGCTTTCTTT.

CDR3 in DNA: TGTGCCTGGACCCGGGGGGGCAGCCAAGAGACCCAGTACTTC. This sequence encodes CAWTRGGSQETQYF. V is TRBV30 and J is TRBJ2-5, with TRBD2 matching over 8 bases. The CDR3 spans 14 residues. J was trimmed by 1 base and V by 4 bases; bases with no gene match: 5. CDR1 and CDR2 from the germline V gene are GTSNPN and SVGIG (reference sequence). Full variable domain (missing parts from reference TRBV30 and TRBJ2-5): SQTIHQWPATLVQPVGSPLSLECTVEGTSNPNLYWYRQAAGRGLQLLFYSVGIGQISSEVPQNLSASRPQDRQFILSSKKLLLSDSGFYLCAWTRGGSQETQYFGPGTRLLVL.

The chain has TRBV19 and TRBJ2-1; 8 bases fit TRBD1. The CDR3 runs to 15 residues. Unmatched junction bases numbered 7, after V lost 9 bases and J lost 0 bases. CDR1 is LNHDA and CDR2 is SQIVND in the germline V gene (reference sequence). This CDR3 is CARGPGGCSYNEQFF. The CDR3 DNA reads as TGTGCCAGAGGACCAGGGGGCTGCTCCTACAATGAGCAGTTCTTC.

The chain has TRBV11-2 and TRBJ2-7; D might be TRBD2 (6 bases). The CDR3 extends over 12 amino acids. V dropped 3 bases and J dropped 7 bases, with 10 bases sitting between them. Per germline, CDR1 SGHAT and CDR2 FQNNGV. CDR3 residues: CASSFLAREQYF. As DNA, the CDR3 is TGTGCCAGCAGCTTTCTAGCGAGGGAGCAGTACTTC.

The chain joins TRBV28 to TRBJ2-2; 13 positions match TRBD2. Trimming cost V 6 bases and J 7 bases; bases outside gene matches: 5. The CDR3 totals 15 residues. Germline loops: CDR1 MDHEN, CDR2 SYDVKM. CDR3 residues: CASRLAGGQNGELFF. CDR3 nucleotides: TGTGCCAGCAGACTAGCGGGGGGGCAGAACGGGGAGCTGTTTTTT.

The chain links TRBV4-3 to TRBJ2-1; 9 nucleotides agree with TRBD2. After removal of 5 bases from V and 5 bases from J, the junction contained 10 bases not matched to a gene. The CDR3 covers 16 residues. Germline CDR1 LGHNA, CDR2 YSLEER. The CDR3 nucleotides are TGCGCCAGCAGCAAGCTGCGGGGGGGCCTAAACAATGAGCAGTTCTTC. This encodes CASSKLRGGLNNEQFF.

This chain connects TRBV6-1 to TRBJ1-3; maybe TRBD1 (6 bases). V was cut by 6 bases and J by 7 bases, with 16 bases left in between. In germline, CDR1 is MNHNS, CDR2 SASEGT. This CDR3 contains 14 residues. The CDR3 here is CASSLDRSLNTIYF. CDR3 nucleotide sequence: TGTGCCAGCAGCCTTGACAGGTCGTTGAACACCATATATTTT.

The rearrangement uses TRBV18 and TRBJ1-2, with 7 bases aligning to TRBD1. J lost 4 bases, V lost 3 bases, and 8 bases had no gene match. Germline V gives CDR1 KGHSH, CDR2 LQKENI. There are 15 residues in the CDR3. In DNA form, the CDR3 reads TGTGCCAGCTCACCCGAGACAGGGTTCGGCTATGGCTACACCTTC. This codes for CASSPETGFGYGYTF.

The CDR3 spells CASSWTSGRRTEQFF. The CDR3 region has the DNA TGTGCCAGCAGCTGGACTAGCGGGAGGAGAACTGAGCAGTTCTTC. V and J are TRBV11-2 and TRBJ2-1; 14 bases map to TRBD2. There are 15 residues in the CDR3. V shed 4 bases and J 9 bases; nucleotides not matched to a gene: 5. Germline V gene data show CDR1 as SGHAT and CDR2 as FQNNGV.

The CDR3 DNA sequence: TGTGCCAGCAGCAAGAGGGACAGGGGGTTTCAAGAGACCCAGTACTTC. It encodes CASSKRDRGFQETQYF. The rearrangement uses TRBV21-1 and TRBJ2-5; the table's D gene call, TRBD1, was not cross checked with the DNA. TRBV21-1 has pseudogene status. This CDR3 region has 16 residues.